Presented here are 32 T cell receptor beta chains from one specimen sequenced in a study of blood T cell repertoires in COVID-19 (dated by TCRdb to 2020 to 2021). The method behind the library was the immunoSEQ multiplex PCR assay. As stored in TCRdb, this immuneACCESS dataset retains in-frame rearrangements with V and J assigned. A fraction of the clones does not appear; measured against another copy, unresolved V genes explain less than half of the discrepancy, and the remainder lacks a known reason. This sample lists approximately 92,000 clones; more than 70% were detected once. Jointly, the top ten make up approximately 13% of the sample. What was sequenced was peripheral blood. These receptors originate from an older woman in a cohort sampled during active or convalescent COVID-19.

This chain joins TRBV5-5 and TRBJ1-1; the D gene is possibly TRBD1 (6 bases). CDR1 and CDR2 (germline): SGHKS, YYEKEE (reference sequence). There are 14 residues in the CDR3. Trimming pared 0 bases from V and 5 bases from J, leaving 11 bases between. The CDR3 region is CASSLEGVGTEAFF. The CDR3 DNA reads as TGTGCCAGCAGCTTGGAGGGGGTAGGGACTGAAGCTTTCTTT. Based on the CDR3 plus reference TRBV5-5 and TRBJ1-1, the full variable domain is DAGVTQSPTHLIKTRGQQVTLRCSPISGHKSVSWYQQVLGQGPQFIFQYYEKEERGRGNFPDRFSARQFPNYSSELNVNALLLGDSALYLCASSLEGVGTEAFFGQGTRLTVV.

In DNA form, the CDR3 reads TGTGCCAGCAGTCCGGACAGAAACTATGGCTACACCTTC. It specifies CASSPDRNYGYTF. The rearrangement links TRBV2 to TRBJ1-2, with a possible D match to TRBD1 (6 bases). Trimming took 5 bases from V and 2 from J, leaving 9 bases between them. The CDR3 loop spans 13 amino acids. Germline values: CDR1 SNHLY, CDR2 FYNNEI.

This chain joins TRBV7-8 and TRBJ2-7; 8 bases line up with TRBD2. This CDR3 has 15 amino acids. After removal of 5 bases from V and 6 bases from J, the junction contained 12 bases not matched to a gene. Germline V CDR1 and CDR2: SGHVS, FQNEAQ. The DNA of the CDR3 is TGTGCCAGCAGCCCCCGTTCGGGAGGGCCTGGCGAGCAGTACTTC. The encoded protein is CASSPRSGGPGEQYF. Supplemented by reference TRBV7-8 and TRBJ2-7, the full variable domain reads GAGVSQSPRYKVAKRGQDVALRCDPISGHVSLFWYQQALGQGPEFLTYFQNEAQLDKSGLPSDRFFAERPEGSVSTLKIQRTQQEDSAVYLCASSPRSGGPGEQYFGPGTRLTVT.

The chain carries TRBV4-1 and TRBJ2-7, with unresolved D. This CDR3 region has 15 residues. The V and J ends lost 2 bases and 6 bases respectively, with 17 bases between them. The germline CDR1 and CDR2 sequences are MGHRA and YSYEKL. For the CDR3, the DNA is TGCGCCAGCAGCCAAAGGCGTGCCTACGACTCCGAGCAGTACTTC. Protein product: CASSQRRAYDSEQYF.

In nucleotides, the CDR3 is TGCAGCGTTGTTAGCGGGAGTTTTAGCTACGAGCAGTACTTC. Protein sequence: CSVVSGSFSYEQYF. The J gene is TRBJ2-7, the V gene TRBV29-1; 9 bases agree with TRBD2. The CDR3 runs 14 residues. Losses at the gene ends were 4 bases for V and 3 bases for J; bases not matched to a gene: 7. In germline, CDR1 is SQVTM, CDR2 ANQGSEA.

The chain recombines TRBV28 with TRBJ2-1; 8 nucleotides line up with TRBD2. In germline, CDR1 is MDHEN, CDR2 SYDVKM. With 3 bases clipped from V and 12 bases from J, the junction kept 7 bases outside the gene matches. This CDR3 has 13 amino acids. The CDR3 spells CASSFEGRGGQFF. Written as DNA, the CDR3 is TGTGCCAGCAGTTTCGAGGGCCGGGGGGGGCAGTTCTTC.

V gene TRBV4-1 combines with J gene TRBJ2-5; D might be TRBD1 (6 bases). This CDR3 is built from 16 residues. V was shortened by 1 base and J by 5 bases, with 17 bases between the two germline ends. Germline V gives CDR1 MGHRA, CDR2 YSYEKL. CDR3 bases: TGCGCCAGCAGCCAAGGGGTACAGGGCCGAGGGGAGACCCAGTACTTC. Translating it yields CASSQGVQGRGETQYF.

V is TRBV10-1 and J is TRBJ1-4; D remains unclear. Trimming removed 6 bases from V and 15 bases from J, with 14 bases in between. The germline gives CDR1 WNHNN, CDR2 SYGVQD (reference sequence). CDR3 length: 11 amino acids. The CDR3, as DNA: TGCGCCAGCAGACAGAATGAGAAGATGTTTTTT. Its translation is CASRQNEKMFF.

J is TRBJ1-3 and V is TRBV18; 7 positions agree with TRBD1. Germline V gene sequence: CDR1 KGHSH, CDR2 LQKENI. V dropped 4 bases and J dropped 2; count of bases not matched to a gene: 8. The CDR3 totals 16 residues. The CDR3 sequence is CASSLGQPLAGNTIYF. DNA of the CDR3: TGTGCCAGCTCACTGGGACAGCCCCTAGCTGGAAACACCATATATTTT.

The chain links TRBV28 to TRBJ2-1; a weak D match, TRBD1 (6 bases). This CDR3 contains 12 residues. Germline V CDR1 and CDR2: MDHEN, SYDVKM. V lost 5 bases to trimming and J lost 8 bases, with 10 bases between them. The CDR3 here is CASSLRGYEQFF. The CDR3 coding sequence is TGTGCCAGCAGTCTCAGGGGTTATGAGCAGTTCTTC.

This clone was counted only a few times. V is TRBV28 and J is TRBJ2-1, with 12 bases lining up with TRBD2. The CDR3 extends over 18 amino acids. V trimming: 2 bases; J trimming: 0 bases; junction bases outside the gene matches: 5. CDR1 MDHEN and CDR2 SYDVKM come from the germline V gene. The CDR3 nucleotides read TGTGCCAGCAGTTTACCCCTAGCGGGAGGGAGCTCCTACAATGAGCAGTTCTTC. Translation: CASSLPLAGGSSYNEQFF.

The V and J genes are TRBV21-1 and TRBJ2-1; TRBD2, the D gene given by the table, was not confirmed from the DNA. TRBV21-1 is labeled a pseudogene. The CDR3 spans 16 residues. The CDR3 spells CASSKVGRTRGNEQFF. In nucleotides, the CDR3 is TGTGCCAGCAGCAAAGTGGGCAGGACGCGGGGTAATGAGCAGTTCTTC.

The chain uses TRBV19 and TRBJ1-5; a weak D match, TRBD1 (5 bases). CDR1 and CDR2 from the germline V gene are LNHDA and SQIVND (reference sequence). V lost 3 bases and J lost 0, with 12 bases in between. The CDR3 is made up of 16 amino acids. CDR3 sequence reads: CASSIESGYSNQPQHF. In nucleotides, the CDR3 is TGTGCCAGTAGTATCGAGTCAGGGTATAGCAATCAGCCCCAGCATTTT.

This chain links TRBV11-1 with TRBJ2-7, with TRBD1 as a possible D gene (5 bases). Germline assignment: CDR1 SGHAT and CDR2 FQDESV (reference sequence). V gave up 5 bases and J gave up 10 bases, with 15 bases separating them. This CDR3 contains 12 residues. The CDR3: CASSPLGRGQYF. CDR3 in DNA: TGTGCCAGCAGCCCCCTGGGAAGGGGCCAGTACTTC.

The chain combines TRBV5-1 with TRBJ2-1; D perhaps matches TRBD1 (7 bases). This CDR3 contains 14 residues. Trimming took 4 bases from V and 7 from J, leaving 15 bases between them. Germline V gene data show CDR1 as SGHRS and CDR2 as YFSETQ. In DNA, the CDR3 is TGCGCCAGCAGCCGGACAGGTGGGGGGAATGAGCAGTTCTTC. This translates into CASSRTGGGNEQFF.

V is TRBV19 and J is TRBJ1-2; 7 bases align to TRBD1. This CDR3 is built from 15 residues. In germline, CDR1 is LNHDA, CDR2 SQIVND (reference sequence). V dropped 4 bases and J dropped 0; count of bases not matched to a gene: 5. DNA for the CDR3: TGTGCCAGTAGTAGGGACAGAGATTCTAACTATGGCTACACCTTC. Translation gives CASSRDRDSNYGYTF. Looking up the rest from reference TRBV19 and TRBJ1-2 gives the full variable domain: DGGITQSPKYLFRKEGQNVTLSCEQNLNHDAMYWYRQDPGQGLRLIYYSQIVNDFQKGDIAEGYSVSREKKESFPLTVTSAQKNPTAFYLCASSRDRDSNYGYTFGSGTRLTVV.

This rearrangement joins TRBV7-6 to TRBJ2-1; TRBD1 is a possible D gene (7 bases). The CDR3 is 15 residues long. Germline CDR1 reads SGHVS; CDR2 reads FNYEAQ. V was clipped by 1 base and J by 3 bases, with 10 bases between them. The CDR3 DNA reads as TGTGCCAGCAGCTTAGTCCAGGGGGGCTACAATGAGCAGTTCTTC. Amino acid sequence: CASSLVQGGYNEQFF.

This clone showed up just a few times. This sequence joins TRBV4-2 and TRBJ1-1; 7 bases agree with TRBD1. The CDR3 length is 15 residues. Unmatched junction bases numbered 6, after V lost 4 bases and J lost 1 base. The germline gives CDR1 LGHNA, CDR2 YNFKEQ. The CDR3 DNA reads TGTGCCAGCAGCCCCCGGACAGGTGCGAACACTGAAGCTTTCTTT. It codes for CASSPRTGANTEAFF.

This clone has only a few counts. The rearrangement uses TRBV30 and TRBJ1-6; 8 bases agree with TRBD1. Germline V CDR1 and CDR2: GTSNPN, SVGIG (reference sequence). The length of the CDR3 is 19 residues. The trim removed 1 base at V and 13 bases at J, leaving 24 bases unmatched. The CDR3 here is CAWSGAGFRTGFRRAPLHF. In DNA, the CDR3 is TGTGCCTGGAGTGGGGCGGGTTTCAGGACAGGGTTCCGGAGGGCGCCCCTCCACTTT.

The chain joins TRBV2 to TRBJ2-1; a possible D gene is TRBD2 (6 bases). Germline values: CDR1 SNHLY, CDR2 FYNNEI. The CDR3 loop spans 15 amino acids. V lost 3 bases to trimming and J lost 2 bases, with 11 bases between them. DNA for the CDR3: TGTGCCAGCAGTGAGGCCCAGCGGGCCTACAATGAGCAGTTCTTC. Its protein product is CASSEAQRAYNEQFF.

This clone was found a few times. J is TRBJ2-7 and V is TRBV6-5; 8 bases fit TRBD1. CDR3 length: 12 amino acids. Germline CDR1 reads MNHEY; CDR2 reads SVGAGI. V shed 7 bases and J 7 bases; nucleotides not matched to a gene: 6. The CDR3 reads CASKTGVREQYF. Written as DNA, the CDR3 is TGTGCCAGCAAGACAGGGGTCAGGGAGCAGTACTTC.

The V call is TRBV29-1, the J call TRBJ2-2, with D tentatively TRBD2 (6 bases). V shed 5 bases and J shed 4 bases, with 23 bases lying between them. The CDR3 length is 17 residues. The V gene's germline CDR1 is SQVTM and CDR2 ANQGSEA. The CDR3 protein is CSVLGRRGGSITGELFF. DNA for the CDR3: TGCAGCGTTCTCGGCAGGCGGGGAGGTAGTATCACCGGGGAGCTGTTTTTT.

The chain links TRBV5-1 to TRBJ2-1; 8 nucleotides match TRBD2. The CDR3 has 16 amino acids. J lost 3 bases, V lost 0 bases, and 5 bases had no gene match. Germline V gives CDR1 SGHRS, CDR2 YFSETQ. CDR3 nucleotides: TGCGCCAGCAGCTTGGATGGCGGGAGGATCTACAATGAGCAGTTCTTC. Protein sequence: CASSLDGGRIYNEQFF.

This clone was observed once. The rearrangement uses TRBV19 and TRBJ1-6; D gene uncertain. This CDR3 is 14 amino acids long. Trimming pared 0 bases from V and 10 bases from J, leaving 10 bases between. CDR1 and CDR2 from the germline V gene are LNHDA and SQIVND (reference sequence). CDR3 bases: TGTGCCAGTAGTATAGATTGGTCGGAGTCACCCCTCCACTTT. Amino acids: CASSIDWSESPLHF.

This rearrangement joins TRBV30 to TRBJ2-1; the D is unclear. The CDR3 consists of 11 residues. The V end was cut by 2 bases, the J end by 7 bases, with 6 bases between. The germline V gene has CDR1 GTSNPN and CDR2 SVGIG (reference sequence). The CDR3 reads CAWSKTNEQFF. The CDR3, as DNA: TGTGCCTGGAGTAAGACTAATGAGCAGTTCTTC. Variable domain in full (rest from reference TRBV30 and TRBJ2-1): SQTIHQWPATLVQPVGSPLSLECTVEGTSNPNLYWYRQAAGRGLQLLFYSVGIGQISSEVPQNLSASRPQDRQFILSSKKLLLSDSGFYLCAWSKTNEQFFGPGTRLTVL.

This rearrangement joins TRBV9 to TRBJ1-6; TRBD1 is a possible D gene (6 bases). The CDR3 extends over 14 amino acids. V shed 4 bases and J shed 10 bases, with 15 bases lying between them. From germline, CDR1 is SGDLS and CDR2 YYNGEE. CDR3 sequence reads: CASSPRTEESPLHF. The CDR3 DNA sequence: TGTGCCAGCAGCCCCCGGACAGAAGAATCACCCCTCCACTTT.

V is TRBV7-9 and J is TRBJ2-1; 11 bases are a match to TRBD1. Germline V CDR1 and CDR2: SEHNR, FQNEAQ (reference sequence). Unmatched junction bases numbered 5, after V lost 5 bases and J lost 8 bases. The CDR3 covers 14 residues. The chain's CDR3 is CASSPGQGDDEQFF. DNA of the CDR3: TGTGCCAGCAGCCCGGGACAGGGGGACGATGAGCAGTTCTTC.

The chain combines TRBV7-8 with TRBJ2-3; 12 positions agree with TRBD2. This CDR3 is 15 amino acids long. CDR1 is SGHVS, CDR2 FQNEAQ, per germline. J was trimmed by 9 bases and V by 1 base; bases with no gene match: 5. The CDR3 region is CASSLELAGGLTQYF. CDR3 bases: TGTGCCAGCAGCTTAGAGCTAGCGGGGGGGCTGACGCAGTATTTT.

This chain joins TRBV6-5 and TRBJ1-1; D perhaps matches TRBD1 (6 bases). Per germline, CDR1 MNHEY and CDR2 SVGAGI. There are 15 residues in the CDR3. Trimming left V 0 bases short and J 1 base short, with 9 bases between. The CDR3 nucleotides read TGTGCCAGCAGTTACTCGAGGGACAAGAACACTGAAGCTTTCTTT. Its translation is CASSYSRDKNTEAFF.

In this sample, this clone turned up once. The chain is built from TRBV6-5 and TRBJ1-2, with D possibly being TRBD1 (5 bases). The CDR3 consists of 13 residues. In germline, CDR1 is MNHEY, CDR2 SVGAGI. The ends were cut back, 6 bases at V and 2 bases at J, with 10 bases in the middle. The CDR3 coding sequence is TGTGCCAGCAGGCGGGGGATCAACTATGGCTACACCTTC. Its translation: CASRRGINYGYTF.

V gene TRBV5-8 combines with J gene TRBJ2-1, with 13 bases that match TRBD2. The length of the CDR3 is 16 residues. With V trimmed by 0 bases and J by 3 bases, 0 bases remained unmatched. Per the germline V gene, CDR1 is SGHTS and CDR2 is YDEGEE. The CDR3 loop reads CASSLGTSGGYNEQFF. CDR3 coding DNA: TGTGCCAGCAGCTTGGGGACTAGCGGGGGCTACAATGAGCAGTTCTTC.

The V call is TRBV7-3, the J call TRBJ1-1; possibly TRBD1 for D (5 bases). V was cut by 5 bases and J by 0 bases, with 16 bases left in between. This CDR3 contains 16 residues. Germline lookup yields CDR1 SGHTA and CDR2 FQGTGA. The CDR3 here is CASSALPTEMNTEAFF. CDR3 nucleotides: TGTGCCAGCAGCGCTCTACCGACAGAGATGAACACTGAAGCTTTCTTT.